Listed below are T cell receptor beta chains from one sample, sequenced in a study of blood T cell repertoires in COVID-19. TCRdb's copy holds only in-frame clones and misses some; the assay was immunoSEQ multiplex PCR. Here the sample spans about 260,000 clones, around 84% being singletons. Sequencing was done on a sample of peripheral blood. These receptors were taken from a woman in her 40s who had recovered from COVID-19. The conserved cysteine and the conserved F or W are not part of the CDR3 here. Each record gives: V gene, J gene, CDR3 protein.

v_call: TRBV11-3; j_call: TRBJ2-3; cdr3_aa: ASSLDLWATQY
v_call: TRBV5-4; j_call: TRBJ1-1; cdr3_aa: ASSLATGGHF
v_call: TRBV11-2; j_call: TRBJ2-5; cdr3_aa: ASSSGQAGTQY
v_call: TRBV5-8; j_call: TRBJ1-4; cdr3_aa: ASSKDRVQLF
v_call: TRBV13; j_call: TRBJ2-5; cdr3_aa: ASRNSGGPQETQY
v_call: TRBV2; j_call: TRBJ1-5; cdr3_aa: ASSDQGLRVGQPQH
v_call: TRBV9; j_call: TRBJ2-1; cdr3_aa: ASSASGGYNEQF
v_call: TRBV7-9; j_call: TRBJ2-7; cdr3_aa: ASSLGQNYEQY
v_call: TRBV2; j_call: TRBJ1-2; cdr3_aa: ASNRFKGRGGNYGYT
v_call: TRBV4-1; j_call: TRBJ2-7; cdr3_aa: ASSQLTGNYEQY
v_call: TRBV6-5; j_call: TRBJ1-5; cdr3_aa: ASTGVGQPQH
v_call: TRBV30; j_call: TRBJ1-4; cdr3_aa: ARSTVLNEKLF
v_call: TRBV6-1; j_call: TRBJ2-5; cdr3_aa: ASSVRGGAVKTQY
v_call: TRBV5-6; j_call: TRBJ1-1; cdr3_aa: ASTTTPQNTEAF
v_call: TRBV2; j_call: TRBJ2-1; cdr3_aa: ASRGQVRNNEQF
v_call: TRBV20-1; j_call: TRBJ2-1; cdr3_aa: SAARLQF
v_call: TRBV29-1; j_call: TRBJ2-5; cdr3_aa: SLVRGAGETQY
v_call: TRBV5-1; j_call: TRBJ1-6; cdr3_aa: ASSSPRDSSITDSPLH
v_call: TRBV7-2; j_call: TRBJ1-6; cdr3_aa: ASSKQGNYNSPLH
v_call: TRBV6-5; j_call: TRBJ1-5; cdr3_aa: ASSYGGRNQPQH
v_call: TRBV18; j_call: TRBJ2-2; cdr3_aa: ASSLNTVAGGDTGELF
v_call: TRBV3-1/TRBV3-2; j_call: TRBJ2-7; cdr3_aa: ASSQFPRDRAYEQY
v_call: TRBV11-2; j_call: TRBJ1-2; cdr3_aa: ASSTLRGGDRNNYGYT
v_call: TRBV7-2; j_call: TRBJ2-3; cdr3_aa: ASSPSLRDTQY
v_call: TRBV28; j_call: TRBJ2-3; cdr3_aa: ASSLTSGGAAQY
v_call: TRBV28; j_call: TRBJ1-5; cdr3_aa: ASSQFRGRSQPQH
v_call: TRBV7-9; j_call: TRBJ2-2; cdr3_aa: ASSFGGARGTGELF
v_call: TRBV27; j_call: TRBJ2-3; cdr3_aa: ASREQGTDTQY
v_call: TRBV27; j_call: TRBJ1-1; cdr3_aa: ASSRGLNTEAF
v_call: TRBV2; j_call: TRBJ1-1; cdr3_aa: ASSEIRVVRNTEAF
v_call: TRBV6-5; j_call: TRBJ1-2; cdr3_aa: ASSTGANYGYT
v_call: TRBV18; j_call: TRBJ2-1; cdr3_aa: ASSPPTGAKYNEQF
v_call: TRBV5-1; j_call: TRBJ1-4; cdr3_aa: ASSAESNEKLF
v_call: TRBV18; j_call: TRBJ2-1; cdr3_aa: ASSPVDRDEQF
v_call: TRBV24-1; j_call: TRBJ2-6; cdr3_aa: ATSDPRRDRTGANVLT
v_call: TRBV10-3; j_call: TRBJ1-1; cdr3_aa: AIGRGGADTEAF
v_call: TRBV21-1; j_call: TRBJ1-1; cdr3_aa: ASSKEGGTGKILNTEAF
v_call: TRBV20-1; j_call: TRBJ1-2; cdr3_aa: RSDRGYGYT
v_call: TRBV5-5; j_call: TRBJ2-5; cdr3_aa: ASSPTGEETQY
v_call: TRBV7-2; j_call: TRBJ2-5; cdr3_aa: ASSLERQTQY